This paragraph covers one T cell receptor (beta chain) sequence. Its antigen is currently unknown. This record comes from a study of cytomegalovirus exposure and HLA in healthy donors. General study points: According to the study, roughly 160 TCR beta chains were cytomegalovirus-associated.

PCR employed 60 Vbeta and 13 Jbeta primers. Data came from immunoSEQ multiplex PCR; TCRdb stores just in-frame clones and leaves some out. The table includes under 200,000 clones, around four fifths detected once. Trimming removed 5 bases at V and 7 bases at J, with 14 bases between. The length of the CDR3 is 13 residues. Germline CDR1 is SGHAT and CDR2 is FQNNGV. The TCR originated in a man in his fifties or sixties in good health and CMV-seropositive. V usage is TRBV11-2 and J usage is TRBJ1-2; D gene uncertain. Sequencing used PBMCs. This chain's CDR3 is CASSPDIVGGYTF. CDR3 sequence (DNA): TGTGCCAGCAGCCCAGACATTGTGGGTGGCTACACCTTC.